This T cell receptor beta chain stems from a study of blood T cell repertoires in COVID-19. Living in about two dozen US areas, the participants were between roughly 18 and 95 years of age. Assignment of participants to cohorts was predicated upon participant-reported clinical history. In the original processing: Reference gene primer amplification yielded estimated nucleated cell counts. The table came from immunoSEQ multiplex PCR; TCRdb's copy has only in-frame clones and leaves some out. V and J calls and clone size are copied from that table; D and trimming were computed from the DNA. The table lists fewer than 350,000 clones, roughly 89% of them singletons, with around 1.7% in the top ten. CDR3 length: 16 amino acids. After removal of 6 bases from V and 6 bases from J, the junction contained 12 bases not matched to a gene. From germline, CDR1 is WSHSY and CDR2 SAAADI.

Sample: PBMCs or T cells enriched from blood (not recorded which). The sequence came from a woman aged 18-29 years with acute COVID-19. The chain employs TRBV10-2 and TRBJ2-1; 9 positions match TRBD2. The chain's CDR3 is CASRLSGTSLGNEQFF. For the CDR3, the DNA is TGCGCCAGCAGACTATCCGGGACTAGCTTAGGCAATGAGCAGTTCTTC.